This T cell receptor (beta chain) was sequenced in a study of shared clonotypes between healthy human individuals. Sequencing used immunoSEQ multiplex PCR; TCRdb keeps in-frame clones, though not all of them. The profile covers about 1.1 million clones, with approximately 80% appearing a single time and roughly 0.57% taken by the ten largest. The germline V gene encodes CDR1 GTSNPN and CDR2 SVGIG (reference sequence). This CDR3 contains 12 residues. The V end lost 2 bases, the J end lost 4 bases, and 6 bases lay between the germline ends. This receptor was obtained from a man between 18 and 29 years old in good health. Some clones in this sample may be carry-over from other donors' samples. This rearrangement joins TRBV30 to TRBJ1-3; no clear D. Sequencing was carried out using memory CD4+ T cells from PBMCs. The subset: CD45RA-negative fraction. Here the CDR3 DNA reads TGTGCCTGGAGTACTTACGGAAACACCATATATTTT. This gives the protein CAWSTYGNTIYF.